This paragraph covers one T cell receptor (beta chain) sequence. This clone occurred many times. Its antigen is currently not known. It has no much larger one-base neighbor in the sample; base qualities were not kept. Libraries came from the immunoSEQ multiplex PCR assay. A mixture of 60 forward primers for TCR Vbeta segments and 13 reverse primers for TCR Jbeta segments was used in the multiplex PCR. The CDR3 region of rearranged TCR beta genes was amplified from genomic DNA by a multiplex PCR assay. The Illumina HiSeq System was used to sequence the amplified TCR beta libraries as 87-base-pair reads. The original pipeline was this. A later analysis counted tens of millions of unique TCR beta chains across the 600 to 850 repertoires, and roughly 10 million of these chains were shared by at least two donors. To remove PCR and sequencing errors, raw reads were error-corrected and collapsed into unique sequences using a nearest-neighbor algorithm that merged closely related sequences. V, D and J gene segments were assigned by aligning CDR3 sequences to IMGT reference sequences. For a sequence to be retained, a match of at least six nucleotides was required to both a V gene segment and a J gene segment. Rearrangements were called productive when the CDR3 lacked stop codons and stayed in frame with V and J; all others were non-productive. CDR3 was defined according to IMGT convention as the region running from the second conserved V-encoded cysteine to the conserved J-encoded phenylalanine. In an earlier analysis of just under 600 of the donors, sequences lacking an unambiguous match to a single V gene segment were excluded. In an earlier analysis of several hundred of the donors, V segments were called functional above 56.7% productive rearrangements and were called segregating when the between-donor standard deviation exceeded 5%. To diagnose cytomegalovirus status from the catalog of TCR beta chain sequences, a statistical classification framework was built. In a later analysis, V and J genes were assigned by comparing TCR nucleotide sequences against IMGT/GENE-DB human TR gene sequences. In a later analysis, CDR3 sequences and most-parsimonious VDJ recombination scenarios were assigned using the TCRdist pipeline. In a later analysis, each TCR beta chain was defined by its CDR3 amino acid sequence together with its V-gene family, and reads lacking a unique V-gene family were excluded. To address suspected cross-contamination and a sequencing artifact, a later analysis removed approximately 600 highly shared, low-generation-probability nucleotide sequences. In a later analysis, a clonal expansion index was calculated for each public chain from normalized within-repertoire ranks of inferred template counts. In a later analysis, generation probabilities were computed using a VDJ recombination model fitted to out-of-frame rearrangements, and the results were checked against IGoR. In a later analysis, TCR-TCR, TCR-HLA and TCR-CMV co-occurrence was scored with hypergeometric tests, and a repertoire-size bias correction was applied to TCR pairs. A later analysis estimated false discovery rates by permuting HLA or CMV assignments 20 times. In a later analysis, co-occurring TCRs were grouped using DBSCAN, with TCRdist sequence similarity added in when clustering inside HLA-allele-positive subsets. For co-occurrence clustering, repertoires with fewer than 30,000 or more than 120,000 public chains were excluded, along with a handful of repertoires with anomalous nucleotide sharing. The source is immuneACCESS, and TCRdb retained only in-frame sequences with V and J called. Part of the clones is not carried over; for the studies checked, unresolved V genes explain less than half of this, and the remainder is unexplained. The V and J calls and clone size come from that table; D and trimming were worked out from the DNA. For this sample the table gives more than 85,000 clones, of which under 85% were detected only once. The ten largest clones represent 5% to 6.5% of the sample.

The source of the sample is a study of cytomegalovirus exposure and HLA in healthy donors (dated by TCRdb to 2016 to 2017). For the wider study: An earlier analysis of 587 of the donors reported about 300 Gb of sequence data and 117 million unique TCR beta sequences obtained from approximately 180 million T cells. An early release covering over 500 HLA-typed donors comprised roughly 300 gigabases of sequencing data and approximately 80 million unique TCR sequences. Of the roughly 420 genotyped donors, over 80% were placed in the genetic ancestry cluster associated with self-reported Caucasian donors. The study was designed to test whether signatures of past pathogen exposure could be identified by cataloging public T cell receptors. The study used immunosequencing to profile the T cell repertoires of 666 subjects and linked those repertoires to cytomegalovirus serostatus. A separate validation cohort of roughly 120 different subjects was used in addition to the roughly 720-subject first cohort. The study combined high-throughput TCR immunosequencing, statistical association of individual TCRs with disease status, and machine learning to predict cytomegalovirus infection status. A later analysis re-analyzed previously published TCR beta repertoires from 500 to 700 donors and added high-resolution HLA genotyping to study TCR occurrence patterns. Rather than drawing on any new phenotypic data, the later analysis identified candidate immune exposures from TCR beta sequences and the way those sequences occurred across donors. In an earlier analysis of 587 of the donors, high-throughput TCR beta sequencing was used to judge whether each TCR beta V gene segment behaved as functional or pseudogenic. Alongside the repertoire data, information on donor age, sex, ethnicity and CMV serostatus was compiled. A later genetic analysis took genome-wide SNP genotypes for about 60% of the roughly 670 donors and used that subset as a discovery cohort. Every repertoire in the discovery cohort had been generated on one and the same sequencing platform. Class I and class II HLA loci were covered by the typing at four-digit resolution. Typing coverage differed by locus: A, B, C, DRB1 and DQB1 were typed in about 629-630 donors, DQA1 in about 510, DPA1 in around 600, and DPB1 in 450 to 480. About 5 DR-DQ haplotypes were handled as single units for association and clustering, since linkage in the cohort was strong. Across some 400 genotyped donors of the cohort, an average of approximately 240,000 unique TCR beta nucleotide sequences per donor were sequenced, and 15% to 20% of those sequences were non-productive. Paper-wide results and their limitations: In vitro tests confirmed that a few of the cytomegalovirus-associated TCR beta chains recognize cytomegalovirus antigens. Specific HLA alleles were associated with about 17,000 TCR beta sequences at a false discovery rate of 0.05 in a later analysis. Linkage disequilibrium might explain the correlated functional status among segregating V segments, but an unknown experimental factor could not be ruled out. In a later genetic analysis, fewer N-insertions in productive TCRs were reported among donors in an Asian-associated ancestry cluster than the 666-donor mean. Because counts were too low, approximately 18 rarely observed V segments, including chromosome 9 orphons, were excluded from the earlier analysis of a few hundred of the donors. According to the authors, the approach could potentially be generalized to other disease states and immunological phenotypes. A further reported finding was that TCR beta sequences accurately predicted the HLA-A and HLA-B alleles for most subjects in the first cohort. According to a later analysis, parvovirus B19, influenza, CMV and Epstein-Barr virus appeared linked to several top co-occurrence clusters. An association between a missense DCLRE1C variant and V-gene and J-gene trimming of TCR beta chains was found in a later genetic analysis and replicated in an independent cohort. When HLA alleles, especially DR and DQ, strongly co-occurred, TCR associations were difficult to assign to individual alleles. Some IMGT-functional V segments, including TRBV6-2 and TRBV6-3, could not be distinguished by the 87-base-pair reads and were therefore excluded. The cohort was sequenced for TCR beta chains only, and without alpha or paired-chain data the features that could be detected were limited. A later analysis found that most CMV-associated TCR beta chains appeared HLA-restricted, with HLA associations seemingly driven largely by CMV exposure. Sequencing depth was assumed to be roughly uniform across donors in the presence/absence analyses, though that assumption may not hold. The study gave a list of under 200 TCR beta chains associated with cytomegalovirus. CMV serostatus was the only immune exposure information available for the cohort. Across donors, most TCR sequences were observed very rarely, whereas some public TCRs were present in many individuals. In an earlier analysis of approximately 590 of the donors, most TCR beta V segments appeared in productive rearrangements about 90% or about 30% of the time, broadly matching IMGT annotations. A later analysis found that TCR association rates varied across HLA loci, with DRB1 alleles showing the most associated TCRs and HLA-C alleles the fewest. The classifier was reported to diagnose cytomegalovirus status with high specificity and sensitivity in both the original and validation cohorts. The sequencing pipeline was judged likely to have produced a cluster of highly shared sequence variants as a technical artifact. In a later analysis, HLA-associated TCR beta chains showed more clonal expansion and lower generation probabilities than non-associated chains that were equally common. Because HLA typing was unavailable for some donors at each locus, only the typed subset was used in association tests.

In total, over 600 healthy bone marrow donors made up the cohort. All cohort members were sampled while nominally healthy, although unrecorded immune exposures were likely present. The donor was CMV seronegative and belonged to the group of several hundred seronegative cohort members. A peripheral blood sample was collected from each donor, and TCR beta sequencing was performed on peripheral blood mononuclear cells. Genomic DNA was extracted from the blood cell samples with the Qiagen DNeasy Blood Extraction Kit. Taken from the germline V gene (reference sequence), the CDR1 and CDR2 loops are WNHNN and SYGVQD. The trim is 3 bases for V and 3 bases for J, with a gap of 15 bases between the germline ends. Measured from the cysteine to the phenylalanine, the CDR3 is 16 residues long. The kept DNA is CDR3 alone, 48 bases in frame from the first base.

The rearrangement joined TRBV10-1 to TRBJ2-1; a tentative D match to TRBD2 spans 7 bases. Sequencing was done on a sample of PBMCs. The source is a man in his late teens or twenties in good health and CMV-seronegative. The CDR3 reads CASSDVSRGGYNEQFF. The nucleotide sequence reads as follows: TGCGCCAGCAGTGATGTTTCGAGGGGGGGCTACAATGAGCAGTTCTTC.